The 9 T cell receptor beta chains below all came from one sample that was sequenced in a study of OX40 agonist ivuxolimab in advanced cancers. The protocol used for the library was the immunoSEQ multiplex PCR assay. In its TCRdb copy, this immuneACCESS table keeps in-frame sequences only and misses some clones. Where compared with another copy, unresolved V genes explain less than half of these, and the others have no known cause. In this sample the table shows about 54,000 clones, around 89% of which occur a single time. The leading ten clones occupy roughly 1.3% of the sample. Sequencing was performed on CD4+ or CD8+ T cells sorted from blood, taken in a trial of the OX40 agonist ivuxolimab. These receptors were obtained from an adult with an advanced solid tumor such as melanoma, head and neck, liver or kidney cancer.

DNA of the CDR3: TGTGCCAGCAGCTTAGGACAGGGCGTAGAGACCCAGTACTTC. Translating gives CASSLGQGVETQYF. The V gene is TRBV7-8, the J gene TRBJ2-5, with 7 bases fitting TRBD1. This CDR3 comprises 14 residues. Per germline, CDR1 SGHVS and CDR2 FQNEAQ. After removal of 1 base from V and 4 bases from J, the junction contained 3 bases not matched to a gene.

The chain carries TRBV2 and TRBJ2-2; possibly TRBD2 for D (6 bases). There are 16 residues in the CDR3. V shed 6 bases and J shed 4 bases, with 18 bases lying between them. Germline loops: CDR1 SNHLY, CDR2 FYNNEI. CDR3 protein: CASRRKLAGFTGELFF. The CDR3 nucleotides are TGTGCCAGCAGGCGGAAGTTGGCGGGGTTCACCGGGGAGCTGTTTTTT.

The table lists this clone with a few counts. The CDR3, as DNA: TGTGCCAGCGGGGGGAGCAATGAGCAGTTCTTC. This codes for CASGGSNEQFF. The rearrangement uses TRBV6-1 and TRBJ2-1; D perhaps matches TRBD2 (6 bases). The CDR3 runs 11 residues. Germline V gene lookup returns CDR1 MNHNS and CDR2 SASEGT. The V end was cut by 8 bases, the J end by 6 bases, with 8 bases between.

This clone was counted only a few times. V and J are TRBV5-1 and TRBJ1-4; D is unclear. Germline lookup yields CDR1 SGHRS and CDR2 YFSETQ. This CDR3 is built from 17 residues. Trimming removed 4 bases at V and 0 bases at J, with 16 bases between. CDR3 DNA: TGCGCCAGCAGCACCACTCCCCCCGGTGCAACTAATGAAAAACTGTTTTTT. Encoded protein: CASSTTPPGATNEKLFF.

The CDR3 here is CASSQQGGPTDTQYF. CDR3 coding DNA: TGTGCCAGTAGCCAACAGGGAGGGCCTACAGATACGCAGTATTTT. The chain recombines TRBV19 with TRBJ2-3; perhaps TRBD2 as D (7 bases). The CDR3 covers 15 residues. The germline V gene has CDR1 LNHDA and CDR2 SQIVND (reference sequence). The germline V and J ends were trimmed by 6 bases and 3 bases, with 16 bases remaining between them.

The V call is TRBV6-5, the J call TRBJ2-7; D is unresolved. The V and J ends lost 6 bases and 4 bases respectively, with 13 bases between them. Germline-derived CDR1 and CDR2 are MNHEY and SVGAGI. The CDR3 runs 13 residues. CDR3 loop: CASSPLGPYEQYF. The CDR3 DNA sequence: TGTGCCAGCAGCCCTTTAGGGCCTTACGAGCAGTACTTC.

The chain uses TRBV28 and TRBJ1-2; 9 bases line up with TRBD1. The CDR3 totals 15 residues. Germline CDR1 reads MDHEN; CDR2 reads SYDVKM. J was trimmed by 2 bases and V by 5 bases; bases with no gene match: 6. CDR3: CASSPTGGWNYGYTF. The CDR3 DNA reads as TGTGCCAGCAGTCCAACAGGGGGCTGGAACTATGGCTACACCTTC.

The chain carries TRBV9 and TRBJ2-1; TRBD2 agrees at 7 bases. CDR1 and CDR2 from the germline V gene are SGDLS and YYNGEE. This CDR3 is 12 amino acids long. V trimming: 8 bases; J trimming: 3 bases; junction bases outside the gene matches: 2. The CDR3 DNA reads TGTGCCAGTGGGGGGGTCTACAATGAGCAGTTCTTC. This sequence encodes CASGGVYNEQFF.

This chain connects TRBV2 to TRBJ2-7, with D perhaps assigned TRBD1 or TRBD2 (6 bases each). Trimming took off 1 base at V and 4 bases at J, with 14 bases between the two ends. Germline values: CDR1 SNHLY, CDR2 FYNNEI. The CDR3 has 15 amino acids. The CDR3 coding sequence is TGTGCCAGCAGTGAAGAGGGGGGTGGCCATTACGAGCAGTACTTC. Encoded protein: CASSEEGGGHYEQYF. The full variable domain, in which reference TRBV2 and TRBJ2-7 provide the parts outside the CDR3, is EPEVTQTPSHQVTQMGQEVILRCVPISNHLYFYWYRQILGQKVEFLVSFYNNEISEKSEIFDDQFSVERPDGSNFTLKIRSTKLEDSAMYFCASSEEGGGHYEQYFGPGTRLTVT.